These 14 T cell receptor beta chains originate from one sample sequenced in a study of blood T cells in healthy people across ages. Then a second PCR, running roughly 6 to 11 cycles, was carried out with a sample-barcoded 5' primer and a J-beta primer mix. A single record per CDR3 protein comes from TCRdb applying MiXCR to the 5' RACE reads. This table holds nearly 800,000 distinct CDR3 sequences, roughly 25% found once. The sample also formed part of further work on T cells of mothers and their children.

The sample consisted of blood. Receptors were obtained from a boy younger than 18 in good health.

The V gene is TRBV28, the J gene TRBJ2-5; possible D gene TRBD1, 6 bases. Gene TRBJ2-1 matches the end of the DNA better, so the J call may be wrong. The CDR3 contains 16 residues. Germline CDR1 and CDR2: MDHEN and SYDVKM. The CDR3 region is CASSFSPRGNRDEQFF. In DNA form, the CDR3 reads TGTGCCAGCAGTTTTTCTCCCAGGGGAAATAGGGATGAGCAGTTCTTC.

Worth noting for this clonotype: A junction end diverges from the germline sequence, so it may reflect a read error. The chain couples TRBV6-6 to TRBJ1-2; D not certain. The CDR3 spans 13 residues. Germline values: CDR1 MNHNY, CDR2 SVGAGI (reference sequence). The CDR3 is CASSDLPRGGNTF. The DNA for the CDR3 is TGTGCCAGCAGTGATCTCCCTCGGGGTGGCAACACCTTC.

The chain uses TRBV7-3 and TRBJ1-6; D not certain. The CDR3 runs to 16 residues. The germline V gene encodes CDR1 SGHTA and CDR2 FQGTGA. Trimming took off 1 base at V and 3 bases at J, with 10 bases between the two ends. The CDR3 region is CASSLMPAFYNSPLHF. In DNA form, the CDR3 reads TGTGCCAGCAGCTTAATGCCAGCGTTCTATAATTCACCCCTCCACTTT. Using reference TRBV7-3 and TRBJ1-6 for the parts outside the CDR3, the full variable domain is GAGVSQTPSNKVTEKGKYVELRCDPISGHTALYWYRQSLGQGPEFLIYFQGTGAADDSGLPNDRFFAVRPEGSVSTLKIQRTERGDSAVYLCASSLMPAFYNSPLHFGNGTRLTVT.

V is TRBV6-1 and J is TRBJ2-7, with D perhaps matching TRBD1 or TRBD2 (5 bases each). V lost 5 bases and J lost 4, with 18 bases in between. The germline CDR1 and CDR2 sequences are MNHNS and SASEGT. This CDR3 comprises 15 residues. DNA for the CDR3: TGTGCCAGCAGTAAGGAGCCGGGACCTAATTACGAGCAGTACTTC. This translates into CASSKEPGPNYEQYF.

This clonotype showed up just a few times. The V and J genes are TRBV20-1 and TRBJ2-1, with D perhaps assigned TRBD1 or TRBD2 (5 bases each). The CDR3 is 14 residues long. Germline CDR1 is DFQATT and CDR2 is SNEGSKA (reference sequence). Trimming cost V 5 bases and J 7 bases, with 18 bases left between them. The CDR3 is CSAELPGASNEQFF. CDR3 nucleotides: TGCAGTGCTGAGCTTCCCGGGGCCTCTAATGAGCAGTTCTTC.

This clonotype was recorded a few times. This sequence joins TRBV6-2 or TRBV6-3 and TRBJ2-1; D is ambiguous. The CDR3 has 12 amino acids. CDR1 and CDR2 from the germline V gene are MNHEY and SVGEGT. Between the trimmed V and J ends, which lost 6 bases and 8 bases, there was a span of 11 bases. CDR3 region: CASSRSGDEQFF. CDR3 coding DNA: TGTGCCAGCAGCCGAAGTGGGGATGAGCAGTTCTTC.

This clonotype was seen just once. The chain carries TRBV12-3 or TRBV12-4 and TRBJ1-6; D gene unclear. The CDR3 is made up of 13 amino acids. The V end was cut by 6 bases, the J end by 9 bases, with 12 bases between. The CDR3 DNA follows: TGTGCCAGCAGCAAAGGCGGTTTTTCACCCCTCCACTTT. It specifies CASSKGGFSPLHF.

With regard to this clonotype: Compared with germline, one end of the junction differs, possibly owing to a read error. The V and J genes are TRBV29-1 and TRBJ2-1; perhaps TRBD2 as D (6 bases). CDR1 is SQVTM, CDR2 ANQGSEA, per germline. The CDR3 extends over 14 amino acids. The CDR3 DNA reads TGCAGCGTTGTCCAGTGGGACTCCAACAATGAGCAGTTCTTC. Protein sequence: CSVVQWDSNNEQFF.

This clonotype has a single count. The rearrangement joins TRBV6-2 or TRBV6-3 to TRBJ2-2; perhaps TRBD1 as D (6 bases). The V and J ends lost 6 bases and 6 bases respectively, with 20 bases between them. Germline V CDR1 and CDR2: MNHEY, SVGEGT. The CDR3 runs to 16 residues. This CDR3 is CASSLTRGSPSGELFF. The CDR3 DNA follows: TGTGCCAGCAGCCTAACGAGGGGGTCTCCTTCCGGGGAGCTGTTTTTT.

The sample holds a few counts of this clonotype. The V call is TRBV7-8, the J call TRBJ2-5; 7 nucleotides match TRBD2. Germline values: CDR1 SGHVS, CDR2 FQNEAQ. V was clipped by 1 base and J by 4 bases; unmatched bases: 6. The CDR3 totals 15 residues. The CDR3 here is CASSLGPREGETQYF. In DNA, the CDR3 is TGTGCCAGCAGCTTAGGGCCTAGGGAGGGAGAGACCCAGTACTTC.

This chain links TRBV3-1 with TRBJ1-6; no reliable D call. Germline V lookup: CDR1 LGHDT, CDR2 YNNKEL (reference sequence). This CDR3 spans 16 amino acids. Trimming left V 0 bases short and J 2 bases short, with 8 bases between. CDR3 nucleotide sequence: TGTGCCAGCAGCCAAGATCGAGGGACCTATAATTCACCCCTCCACTTT. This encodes CASSQDRGTYNSPLHF.

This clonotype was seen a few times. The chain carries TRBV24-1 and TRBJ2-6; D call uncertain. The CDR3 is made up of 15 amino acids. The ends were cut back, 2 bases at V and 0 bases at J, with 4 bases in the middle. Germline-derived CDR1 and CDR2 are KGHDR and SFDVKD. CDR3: CATSDSSSGANVLTF. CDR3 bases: TGTGCCACCAGTGATTCCTCCTCTGGGGCCAACGTCCTGACTTTC.

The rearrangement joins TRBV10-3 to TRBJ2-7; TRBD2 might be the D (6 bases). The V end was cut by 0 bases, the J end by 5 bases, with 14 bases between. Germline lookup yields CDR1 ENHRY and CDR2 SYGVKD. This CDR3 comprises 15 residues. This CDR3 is CAISESGRKSDEQYF. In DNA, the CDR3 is TGTGCCATCAGTGAGTCAGGGAGGAAATCTGACGAGCAGTACTTC.

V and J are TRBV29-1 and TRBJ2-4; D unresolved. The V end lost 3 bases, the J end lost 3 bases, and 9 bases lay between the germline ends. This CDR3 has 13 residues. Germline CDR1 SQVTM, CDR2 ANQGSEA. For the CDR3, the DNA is TGCAGCGTTGAGTCTGAGGACAAAAACATTCAGTACTTC. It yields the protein CSVESEDKNIQYF.